The rows below give T cell receptor beta chains drawn from one sample of a study of molecular identifiers for immune sequencing clone quantification. TCRdb re-analysed the PCR reads in MiXCR, keeping a single row per CDR3 protein. The table has 38,000 or so distinct CDR3 sequences, around a sixth seen once; the top ten hold roughly 6.6%. Sample: naive CD8+ T cells from blood, with Jurkat cell RNA spiked in. These receptors came from a human donor in good health. Some libraries in this study had Jurkat cell RNA spiked in. CDR3s include the opening cysteine and the closing phenylalanine or tryptophan. D genes are given only for firm matches. Size tells how often a clone was seen (once, few, many) or the class of an expanded clone, and some rows leave it out.

TRBD1	TRBV5-6	many	TRBJ2-2	CASSIGQGNTGELFF	TGTGCCAGCAGCATCGGACAGGGGAACACCGGGGAGCTGTTTTTT
TRBD2	TRBV3-1	NA	TRBJ2-3	CASSQEREADTQYF	TGTGCCAGCAGCCAAGAGCGGGAGGCAGATACGCAGTATTTT
NA	TRBV27	many	TRBJ2-1	CASSLLTGQFSYNEQFF	TGTGCCAGCAGTTTACTGACAGGACAATTTTCCTACAATGAGCAGTTCTTC
NA	TRBV21-1	many	TRBJ1-5	CASSSHLEGGCNQPQHF	TGTGCCAGCAGCTCGCACCTTGAGGGGGGGTGTAATCAGCCCCAGCATTTT
NA	TRBV7-9	many	TRBJ1-1	CASSLGTGEAFF	TGTGCCAGCAGCTTAGGTACAGGTGAAGCTTTCTTT
NA	TRBV12-3/TRBV12-4	many	TRBJ2-1	CASSLARNEQFF	TGTGCCAGCAGTTTAGCACGAAATGAGCAGTTCTTC
NA	TRBV27	many	TRBJ2-4	CASMKGGEGNIQYF	TGTGCCAGCATGAAAGGGGGAGAGGGAAACATTCAGTACTTC
NA	TRBV4-2	many	TRBJ1-5	CASSQGAVSNQPQHF	TGTGCCAGCAGCCAAGGCGCGGTTAGCAATCAGCCCCAGCATTTT
NA	TRBV20-1	NA	TRBJ2-2	CSARVWTTNTGELFF	TGCAGTGCTAGAGTTTGGACTACGAACACCGGGGAGCTGTTTTTT
TRBD1	TRBV6-2/TRBV6-3	many	TRBJ1-6	CASRDRTNSPLHF	TGTGCCAGCCGGGACAGGACTAATTCACCCCTCCACTTT
TRBD1	TRBV7-9	many	TRBJ2-7	CASSWGTGIKGYEQYF	TGTGCCAGCAGCTGGGGGACAGGCATCAAAGGTTACGAGCAGTACTTC
TRBD2	TRBV28	many	TRBJ2-7	CASTQAGGSSYEQYF	TGTGCCAGCACCCAAGCGGGAGGGAGCTCCTACGAGCAGTACTTC
NA	TRBV7-2	many	TRBJ1-1	CASSLAGTEAFF	TGTGCCAGCAGCTTAGCTGGGACCGAAGCTTTCTTT
TRBD2	TRBV7-6	many	TRBJ2-3	CASSFGSGVSTDTQYF	TGTGCCAGCAGCTTTGGTAGCGGGGTTAGCACAGATACGCAGTATTTT
NA	TRBV6-2/TRBV6-3	many	TRBJ2-7	CASSSADSSYEQYF	TGTGCCAGCAGTTCTGCGGACAGCTCCTACGAGCAGTACTTC
TRBD2	TRBV4-3	few	TRBJ2-3	CASSHQLGLATDTQYF	TGCGCCAGCAGCCACCAACTCGGACTAGCGACAGATACGCAGTATTTT
NA	TRBV20-1	NA	TRBJ2-4	CSAREDLAHEEDIQYF	TGCAGTGCTAGAGAAGACCTAGCGCACGAGGAGGACATTCAGTACTTC
TRBD2	TRBV13	few	TRBJ2-1	CASSLGREAYNEQFF	TGTGCCAGCAGCTTAGGGCGGGAGGCTTACAATGAGCAGTTCTTC
NA	TRBV7-9	many	TRBJ1-1	CASSFGRKNTEAFF	TGTGCCAGCAGCTTCGGACGGAAGAACACTGAAGCTTTCTTT
NA	TRBV19	few	TRBJ1-5	CASSIGVGLSNQPQHF	TGTGCCAGTAGTATCGGAGTGGGGCTCAGCAATCAGCCCCAGCATTTT
TRBD2	TRBV4-3	many	TRBJ2-1	CASSRRIAGDSYNEQFF	TGCGCCAGCAGCCGGCGGATAGCGGGAGATTCCTACAATGAGCAGTTCTTC
TRBD2	TRBV9	NA	TRBJ2-1	CASSPTSGTLSSYNEQFF	TGTGCCAGCAGCCCCACTAGCGGGACCCTCAGCTCCTACAATGAGCAGTTCTTC
NA	TRBV20-1	few	TRBJ2-2	CSGSGPGTGELFF	TGCAGTGGGTCGGGGCCTGGCACCGGGGAGCTGTTTTTT
TRBD1	TRBV6-2/TRBV6-3	NA	TRBJ2-7	CASSDLQGSDYEQYF	TGTGCCAGCAGTGACCTACAGGGGAGTGACTACGAGCAGTACTTC
TRBD2	TRBV29-1	many	TRBJ2-3	CSVMGLAGEGTDTQYF	TGCAGCGTGATGGGACTAGCGGGAGAGGGCACAGATACGCAGTATTTT
NA	TRBV28	many	TRBJ2-3	CASSADNPQPYF	TGTGCCAGCAGCGCGGACAACCCCCAACCGTATTTT
NA	TRBV12-3/TRBV12-4	many	TRBJ2-5	CASSLTRQETQYF	TGTGCCAGCAGTTTAACGAGACAAGAGACCCAGTACTTC
TRBD2	TRBV4-3	many	TRBJ2-7	CASSQDPAGSSYEQYF	TGCGCCAGCAGCCAAGACCCAGCGGGGAGCTCCTACGAGCAGTACTTC
NA	TRBV29-1	many	TRBJ2-1	CSYRTDLLGNEQFF	TGCAGCTACCGGACAGACCTTTTGGGAAATGAGCAGTTCTTC
NA	TRBV21-1	many	TRBJ2-2	CASYQGNTGELFF	TGTGCCAGCTATCAGGGGAATACCGGGGAGCTGTTTTTT
NA	TRBV6-2/TRBV6-3	many	TRBJ2-3	CASSYSFVPGRFADTQYF	TGTGCCAGCAGTTACTCGTTCGTACCGGGACGATTTGCAGATACGCAGTATTTT
TRBD2	TRBV20-1	many	TRBJ2-7	CSANGLADYYEQYF	TGCAGTGCTAACGGACTAGCGGACTACTACGAGCAGTACTTC
NA	TRBV28	many	TRBJ1-4	CASATSSPNEKLFF	TGTGCCAGCGCCACATCTAGCCCGAATGAAAAACTGTTTTTT
TRBD2	TRBV7-6	NA	TRBJ2-1	CASSLATSGMRGEQFF	TGTGCCAGCAGCTTAGCTACTAGCGGGATGAGGGGTGAGCAGTTCTTC
TRBD2	TRBV28	many	TRBJ2-1	CASGSETSGRAGSSSYNEQFF	TGTGCCAGCGGCTCAGAGACTAGCGGGAGGGCCGGGTCAAGCTCCTACAATGAGCAGTTCTTC
NA	TRBV4-1	NA	TRBJ1-6	CASSHFRDPNSPLHF	TGCGCCAGCAGCCACTTCCGGGACCCAAATTCACCCCTCCACTTT